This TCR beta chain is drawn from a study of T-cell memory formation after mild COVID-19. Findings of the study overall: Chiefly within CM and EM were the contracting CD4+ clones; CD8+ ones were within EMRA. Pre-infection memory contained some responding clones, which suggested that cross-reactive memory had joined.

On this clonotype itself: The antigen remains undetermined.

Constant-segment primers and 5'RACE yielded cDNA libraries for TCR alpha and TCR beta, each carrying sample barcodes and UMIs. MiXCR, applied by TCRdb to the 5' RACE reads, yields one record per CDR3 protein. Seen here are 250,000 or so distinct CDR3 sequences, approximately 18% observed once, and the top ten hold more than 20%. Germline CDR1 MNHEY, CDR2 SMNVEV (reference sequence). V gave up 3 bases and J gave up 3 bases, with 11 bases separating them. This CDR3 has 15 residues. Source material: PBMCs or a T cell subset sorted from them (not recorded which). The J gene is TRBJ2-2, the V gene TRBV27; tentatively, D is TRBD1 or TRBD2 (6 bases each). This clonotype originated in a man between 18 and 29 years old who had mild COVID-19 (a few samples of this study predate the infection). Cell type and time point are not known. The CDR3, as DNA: TGTGCCAGCAGTTTTCCGGGGGCGTACACCGGGGAGCTGTTTTTT. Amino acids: CASSFPGAYTGELFF.